The source of this TCR beta chain is a study of metastatic and nonmetastatic thyroid tumors. Whole-study context: Thyroid patients, malignant and benign, had repertoires compared across blood and tumor or nodule tissue.

Trimming took off 6 bases at V and 7 bases at J, with 10 bases between the two ends. There are 11 residues in the CDR3. The germline gives CDR1 MNHEY, CDR2 SMNVEV (reference sequence). Study processing details: Clinicopathological groups supplied CDR3 differences that were used to build a distant-metastasis classifier for papillary thyroid cancer. TCRdb re-clonotyped the PCR reads through MiXCR. These V and J calls originate from TCRdb's pipeline instead of the authors' own analysis. The sample consists of approximately 26,000 clones, over 10% of them appearing once. Not a single patient had been given any form of treatment at any point before undergoing thyroid surgery. This clone was seen at least ten times.

This chain links TRBV27 with TRBJ2-7; D is unresolved. Material for sequencing was blood. The receptor's source is a female donor with papillary thyroid cancer or a benign thyroid nodule (not recorded which). Some clones in this sample may be carry-over from other donors' samples. The CDR3 DNA reads as TGTGCCAGCAGCACCTTCGGGGAGCAGTACTTC. Residues: CASSTFGEQYF.